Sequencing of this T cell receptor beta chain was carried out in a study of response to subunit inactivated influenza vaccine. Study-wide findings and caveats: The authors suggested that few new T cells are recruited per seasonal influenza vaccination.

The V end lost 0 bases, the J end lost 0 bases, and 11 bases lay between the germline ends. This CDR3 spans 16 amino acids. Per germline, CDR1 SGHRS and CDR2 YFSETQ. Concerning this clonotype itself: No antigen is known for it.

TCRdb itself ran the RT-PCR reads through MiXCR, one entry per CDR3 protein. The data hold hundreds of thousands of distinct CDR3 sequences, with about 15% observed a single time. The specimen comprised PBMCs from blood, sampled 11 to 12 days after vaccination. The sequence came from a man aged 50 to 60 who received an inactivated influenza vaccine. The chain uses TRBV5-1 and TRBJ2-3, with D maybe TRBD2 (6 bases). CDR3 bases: TGCGCCAGCAGCTTGGGGACGGCGGGGAGCACAGATACGCAGTATTTT. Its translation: CASSLGTAGSTDTQYF.